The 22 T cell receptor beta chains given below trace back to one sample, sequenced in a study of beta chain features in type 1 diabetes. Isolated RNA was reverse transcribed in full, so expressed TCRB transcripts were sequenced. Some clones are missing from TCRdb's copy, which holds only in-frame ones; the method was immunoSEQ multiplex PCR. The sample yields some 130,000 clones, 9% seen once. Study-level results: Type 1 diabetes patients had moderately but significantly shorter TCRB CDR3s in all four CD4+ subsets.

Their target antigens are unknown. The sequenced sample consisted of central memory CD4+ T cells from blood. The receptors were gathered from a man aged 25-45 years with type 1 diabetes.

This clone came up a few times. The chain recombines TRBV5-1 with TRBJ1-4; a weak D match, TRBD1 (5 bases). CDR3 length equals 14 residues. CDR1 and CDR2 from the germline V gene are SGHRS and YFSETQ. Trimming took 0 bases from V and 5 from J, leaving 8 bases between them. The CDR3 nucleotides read TGCGCCAGCAGCTTGGGACAGACGAATGAAAAACTGTTTTTT. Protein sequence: CASSLGQTNEKLFF.

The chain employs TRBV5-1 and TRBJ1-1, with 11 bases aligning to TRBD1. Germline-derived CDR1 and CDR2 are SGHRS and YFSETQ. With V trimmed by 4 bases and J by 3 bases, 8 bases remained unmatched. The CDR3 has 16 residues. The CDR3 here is CASSTWTGGEDTEAFF. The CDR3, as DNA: TGCGCCAGCAGCACCTGGACAGGGGGCGAGGACACTGAAGCTTTCTTT.

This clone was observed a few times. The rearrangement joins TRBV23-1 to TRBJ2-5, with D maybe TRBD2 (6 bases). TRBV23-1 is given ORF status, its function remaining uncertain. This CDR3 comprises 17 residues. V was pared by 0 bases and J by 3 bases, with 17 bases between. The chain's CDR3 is CASSQSGSRLVEETQYF. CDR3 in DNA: TGCGCCAGCAGTCAATCCGGGAGCAGGCTGGTCGAAGAGACCCAGTACTTC.

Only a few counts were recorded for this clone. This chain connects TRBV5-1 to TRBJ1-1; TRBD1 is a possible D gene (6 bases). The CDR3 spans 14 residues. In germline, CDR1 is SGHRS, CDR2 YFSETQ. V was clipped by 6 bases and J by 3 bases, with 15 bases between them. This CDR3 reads CASTGTIWDTEAFF. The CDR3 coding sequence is TGCGCCAGCACCGGGACAATCTGGGACACTGAAGCTTTCTTT.

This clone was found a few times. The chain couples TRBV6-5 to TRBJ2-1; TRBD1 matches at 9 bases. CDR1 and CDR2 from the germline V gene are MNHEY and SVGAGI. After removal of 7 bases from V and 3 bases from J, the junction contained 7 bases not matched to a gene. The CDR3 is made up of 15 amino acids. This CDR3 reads CASTRSGQGYNEQFF. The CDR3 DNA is TGTGCCAGCACTAGATCGGGACAGGGCTACAATGAGCAGTTCTTC.

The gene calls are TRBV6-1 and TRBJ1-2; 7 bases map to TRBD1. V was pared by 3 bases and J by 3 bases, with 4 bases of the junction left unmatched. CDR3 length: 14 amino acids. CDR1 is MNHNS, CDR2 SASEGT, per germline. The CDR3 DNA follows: TGTGCCAGCAGTGAGCAACAGGGGTACTATGGCTACACCTTC. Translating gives CASSEQQGYYGYTF.

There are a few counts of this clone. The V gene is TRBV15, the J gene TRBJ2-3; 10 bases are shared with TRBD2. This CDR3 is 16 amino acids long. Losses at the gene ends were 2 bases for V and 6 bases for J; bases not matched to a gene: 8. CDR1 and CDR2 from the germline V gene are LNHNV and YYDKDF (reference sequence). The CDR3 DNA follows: TGTGCCACCAGCAGAATCTTTAGCGGGGGGATCGATACGCAGTATTTT. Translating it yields CATSRIFSGGIDTQYF.

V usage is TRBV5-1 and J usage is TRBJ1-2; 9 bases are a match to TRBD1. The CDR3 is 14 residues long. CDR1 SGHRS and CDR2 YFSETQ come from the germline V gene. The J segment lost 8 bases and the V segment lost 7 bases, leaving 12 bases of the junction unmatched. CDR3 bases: TGCGCCAGCTCCACAGGGGGCGCGTTTAGAGGCTACACCTTC. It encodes CASSTGGAFRGYTF. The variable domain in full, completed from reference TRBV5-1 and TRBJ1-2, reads KAGVTQTPRYLIKTRGQQVTLSCSPISGHRSVSWYQQTPGQGLQFLFEYFSETQRNKGNFPGRFSGRQFSNSRSEMNVSTLELGDSALYLCASSTGGAFRGYTFGSGTRLTVV.

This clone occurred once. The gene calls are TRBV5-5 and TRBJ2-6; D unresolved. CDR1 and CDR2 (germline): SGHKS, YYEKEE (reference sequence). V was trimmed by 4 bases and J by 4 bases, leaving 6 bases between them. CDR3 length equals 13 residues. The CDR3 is CASSLTGANVLTF. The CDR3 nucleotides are TGTGCCAGCAGCCTTACAGGGGCCAACGTCCTGACTTTC.

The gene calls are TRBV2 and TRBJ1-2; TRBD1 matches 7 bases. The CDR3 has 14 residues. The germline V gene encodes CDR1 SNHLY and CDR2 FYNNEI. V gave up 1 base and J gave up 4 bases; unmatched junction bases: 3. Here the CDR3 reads CASSEEGQTYGYTF. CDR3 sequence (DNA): TGTGCCAGCAGTGAAGAGGGACAGACCTATGGCTACACCTTC.

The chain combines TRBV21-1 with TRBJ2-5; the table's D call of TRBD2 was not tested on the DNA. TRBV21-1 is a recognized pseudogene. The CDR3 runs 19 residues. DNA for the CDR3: TGTGCCAGCAGCAAAGAAAGAGAGGGACTAGCGACTGCCAAGGGGGCCCAGTACTTC. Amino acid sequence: CASSKEREGLATAKGAQYF.

CDR3: CASSEARVLGAKNIQYF. The CDR3 DNA sequence: TGTGCCAGCAGTGAAGCGCGGGTTCTGGGAGCCAAAAACATTCAGTACTTC. The rearrangement joins TRBV2 to TRBJ2-4; TRBD2 might be the D (5 bases). CDR3 length: 17 residues. The ends were cut back, 0 bases at V and 0 bases at J, with 12 bases in the middle. Looked up from germline, CDR1 is SNHLY and CDR2 is FYNNEI.

The CDR3 sequence: CTSTFPYEQYF. As DNA, the CDR3 is TGCACCAGCACATTTCCCTACGAGCAGTACTTC. This chain links TRBV1 with TRBJ2-7; no DNA check was done on the table's D call, TRBD1. TRBV1 is noted as a pseudogene. The CDR3 spans 11 residues.

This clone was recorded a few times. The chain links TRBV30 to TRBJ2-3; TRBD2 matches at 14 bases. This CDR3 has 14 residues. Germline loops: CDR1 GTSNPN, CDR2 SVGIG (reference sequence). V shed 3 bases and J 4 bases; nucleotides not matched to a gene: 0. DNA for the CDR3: TGTGCCTGGAGGACTAGCGGGGGGGCAGATACGCAGTATTTT. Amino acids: CAWRTSGGADTQYF.

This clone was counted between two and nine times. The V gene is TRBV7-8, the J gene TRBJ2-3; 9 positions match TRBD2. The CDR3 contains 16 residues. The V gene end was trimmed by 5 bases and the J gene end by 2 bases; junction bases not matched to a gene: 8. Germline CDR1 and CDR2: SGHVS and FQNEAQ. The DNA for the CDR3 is TGTGCCAGCAGCGAGGGCCCTAGCGGGGACACAGATACGCAGTATTTT. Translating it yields CASSEGPSGDTDTQYF. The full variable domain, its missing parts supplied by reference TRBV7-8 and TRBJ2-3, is GAGVSQSPRYKVAKRGQDVALRCDPISGHVSLFWYQQALGQGPEFLTYFQNEAQLDKSGLPSDRFFAERPEGSVSTLKIQRTQQEDSAVYLCASSEGPSGDTDTQYFGPGTRLTVL.

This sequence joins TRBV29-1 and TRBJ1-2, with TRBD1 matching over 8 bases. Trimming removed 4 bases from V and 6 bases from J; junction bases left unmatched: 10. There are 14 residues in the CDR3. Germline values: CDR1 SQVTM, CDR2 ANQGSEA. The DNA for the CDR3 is TGCAGCGTTGCGTTGGTCGCAGGGGGCCATGGCTACACCTTC. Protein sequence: CSVALVAGGHGYTF.

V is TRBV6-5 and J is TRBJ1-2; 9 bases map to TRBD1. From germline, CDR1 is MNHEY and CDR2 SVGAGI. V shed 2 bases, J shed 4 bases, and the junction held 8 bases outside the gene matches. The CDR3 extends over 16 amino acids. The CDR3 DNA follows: TGTGCCAGCAGTTACGCTGACAGGGGGATTGGCTATGGCTACACCTTC. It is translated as CASSYADRGIGYGYTF.

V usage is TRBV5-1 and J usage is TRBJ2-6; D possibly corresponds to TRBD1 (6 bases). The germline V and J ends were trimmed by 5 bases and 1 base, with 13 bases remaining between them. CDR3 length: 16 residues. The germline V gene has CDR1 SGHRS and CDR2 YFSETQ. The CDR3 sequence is CASSLGQRSGANVLTF. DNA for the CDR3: TGCGCCAGCAGTCTCGGACAGAGGTCTGGGGCCAACGTCCTGACTTTC.

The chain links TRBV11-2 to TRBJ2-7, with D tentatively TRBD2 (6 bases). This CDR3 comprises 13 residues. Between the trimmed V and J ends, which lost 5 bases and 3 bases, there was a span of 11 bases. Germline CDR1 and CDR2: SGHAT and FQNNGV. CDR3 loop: CASSRRGLYEQYF. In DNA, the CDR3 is TGTGCCAGCAGCAGGCGGGGCCTCTACGAGCAGTACTTC.

CDR3 in amino acids: CASSARAAGGTDTQYF. CDR3 nucleotide sequence: TGTGCCAGCAGCGCCCGGGCCGCGGGGGGCACAGATACGCAGTATTTT. The gene calls are TRBV11-2 and TRBJ2-3; 7 bases agree with TRBD2. Germline CDR1 SGHAT, CDR2 FQNNGV. The CDR3 has 16 amino acids. V lost 5 bases and J lost 1; bases outside the gene matches: 9. Full variable domain (outside the CDR3, taken from reference TRBV11-2 and TRBJ2-3): EAGVAQSPRYKIIEKRQSVAFWCNPISGHATLYWYQQILGQGPKLLIQFQNNGVVDDSQLPKDRFSAERLKGVDSTLKIQPAKLEDSAVYLCASSARAAGGTDTQYFGPGTRLTVL.

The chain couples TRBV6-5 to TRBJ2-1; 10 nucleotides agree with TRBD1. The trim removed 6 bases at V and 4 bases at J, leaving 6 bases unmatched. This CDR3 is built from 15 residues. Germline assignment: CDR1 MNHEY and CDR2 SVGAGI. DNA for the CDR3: TGTGCCAGCAGGCTTCCGGGACAGGGGTACAATGAGCAGTTCTTC. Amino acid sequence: CASRLPGQGYNEQFF.

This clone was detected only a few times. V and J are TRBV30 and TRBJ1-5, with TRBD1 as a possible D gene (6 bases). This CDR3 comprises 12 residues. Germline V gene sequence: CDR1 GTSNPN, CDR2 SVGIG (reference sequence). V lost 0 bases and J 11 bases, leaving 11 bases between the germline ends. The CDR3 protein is CAWSVTGVAQHF. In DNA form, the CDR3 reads TGTGCCTGGAGTGTGACAGGCGTAGCCCAGCATTTT.